A selection of T cell receptor beta chains follows, all from one sample in a study of Ad26.COV2.S vaccination and SARS-CoV-2 variants. Method: immunoSEQ multiplex PCR; TCRdb's copy keeps in-frame clones and lacks some. The sample consists of about 410,000 clones, 70% to 90% of them appearing once. The material was peripheral blood, obtained in a trial of Ad26.COV2.S vaccine versus placebo. These TCRs come from a person aged 18-65 years who received the Ad26.COV2.S COVID-19 vaccine or a placebo. The CDR3 runs from the conserved cysteine through the conserved F or W. A D gene is named only where the DNA matches it firmly.

cdr3_aa d_call v_call
CASSRQGAGTGELFF TRBD1 TRBV11-1
CASSQAWVSGELFF NA TRBV4-3
CASSLDGVTYEQYF NA TRBV11-2
CASSPTGMYGYTF NA TRBV6-5
CASSPGGLLSLHTEAFF TRBD1 TRBV19
CASSHPGLQETQYF NA TRBV19
CSVGGTSGYNEQFF TRBD2 TRBV29-1
CAWSPGTGTSGKRETQYF TRBD2 TRBV30
CASSQDRGLGGYTF NA TRBV4-3
CASSIKAVTGELFF NA TRBV19